The TCR beta chain under discussion was sequenced for a study of cytomegalovirus exposure and HLA in healthy donors. V was shortened by 1 base and J by 0 bases, with 12 bases between the two germline ends. The CDR3 runs 16 residues. CDR1 is KGHSH and CDR2 is LQKENI in the germline V gene. 13 Jbeta primers and 60 Vbeta primers were used for the PCR. The method was immunoSEQ multiplex PCR; TCRdb's version includes in-frame clones alone and lacks a portion of them. The sample table includes some 130,000 clones. The genes are TRBV18 and TRBJ2-5, with D unresolved. Sequenced input: PBMCs. The sequence was obtained from a young man in good health and CMV-seronegative. The CDR3 is CASSPREEVYQETQYF. The CDR3 DNA sequence: TGTGCCAGCTCACCACGAGAAGAGGTGTACCAAGAGACCCAGTACTTC.